This T cell receptor (beta chain) was identified in a study of blood T cell repertoires in COVID-19. Whole-study context: Sources were T cells, B-cell-depleted T cells, or PBMCs; the material itself was cDNA or gDNA.

Original data processing: Nucleated cell number was recorded as an estimate derived from reference gene primer amplification. The data were produced by immunoSEQ multiplex PCR, yet TCRdb's version contains in-frame clones alone and is incomplete. Clonal size and the V and J genes are those of that table, whereas D and trimming came from the DNA. Of about 100,000 clones listed, around nine tenths are singletons. Germline trimming cut 7 bases from V and 0 bases from J; bases unmatched to any gene: 2. The germline V gene encodes CDR1 ENHRY and CDR2 SYGVKD. This CDR3 is 14 amino acids long. The sample consisted of peripheral blood. This TCR came from a woman aged 80 or over with acute or convalescent COVID-19. V gene TRBV10-3 combines with J gene TRBJ2-1, with TRBD1 matching 8 bases. In DNA form, the CDR3 reads TGTGCCATCAACGACAGGGGCTCCTACAATGAGCAGTTCTTC. This gives the protein CAINDRGSYNEQFF.